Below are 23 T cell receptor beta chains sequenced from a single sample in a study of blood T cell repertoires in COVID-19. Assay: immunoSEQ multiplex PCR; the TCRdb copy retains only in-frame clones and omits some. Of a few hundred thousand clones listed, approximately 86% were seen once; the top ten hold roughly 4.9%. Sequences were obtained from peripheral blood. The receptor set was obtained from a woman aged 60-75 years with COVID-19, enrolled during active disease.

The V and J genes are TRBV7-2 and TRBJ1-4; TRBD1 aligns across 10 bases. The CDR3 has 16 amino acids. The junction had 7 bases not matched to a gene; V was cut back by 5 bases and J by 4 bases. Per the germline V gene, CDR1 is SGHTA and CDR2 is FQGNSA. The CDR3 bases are TGTGCCAGCAGCCTGACAGGGGGCGGGAGTAATGAAAAACTGTTTTTT. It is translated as CASSLTGGGSNEKLFF.

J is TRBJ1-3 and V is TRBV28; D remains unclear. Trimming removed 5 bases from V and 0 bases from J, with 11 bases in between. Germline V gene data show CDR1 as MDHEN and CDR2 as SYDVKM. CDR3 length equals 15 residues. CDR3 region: CASSPPTSSGNTIYF. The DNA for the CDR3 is TGTGCCAGCAGTCCCCCGACAAGCTCTGGAAACACCATATATTTT.

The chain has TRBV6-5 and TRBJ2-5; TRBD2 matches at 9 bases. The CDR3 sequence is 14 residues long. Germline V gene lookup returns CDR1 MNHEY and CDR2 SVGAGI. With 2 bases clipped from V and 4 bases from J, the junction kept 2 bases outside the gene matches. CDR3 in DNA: TGTGCCAGCAGTTACCAACTAGCGGGAGAGACCCAGTACTTC. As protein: CASSYQLAGETQYF.

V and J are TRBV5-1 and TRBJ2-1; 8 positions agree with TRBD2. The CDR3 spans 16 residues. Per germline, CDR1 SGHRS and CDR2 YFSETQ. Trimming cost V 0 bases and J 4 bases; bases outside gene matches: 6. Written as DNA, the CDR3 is TGCGCCAGCAGCTTGGTGGCTAGCGGGTTGTACAATGAGCAGTTCTTC. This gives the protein CASSLVASGLYNEQFF.

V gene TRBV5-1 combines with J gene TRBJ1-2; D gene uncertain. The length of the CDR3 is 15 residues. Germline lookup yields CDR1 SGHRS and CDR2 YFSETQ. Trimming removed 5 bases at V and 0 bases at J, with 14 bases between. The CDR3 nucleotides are TGCGCCAGCAGGACTGTAGACGTAGCTAACTATGGCTACACCTTC. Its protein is CASRTVDVANYGYTF.

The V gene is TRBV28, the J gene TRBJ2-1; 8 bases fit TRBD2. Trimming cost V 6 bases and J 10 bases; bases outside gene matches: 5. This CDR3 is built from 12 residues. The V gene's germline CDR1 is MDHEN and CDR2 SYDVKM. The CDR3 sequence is CASSLLAAEQFF. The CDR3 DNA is TGTGCCAGCAGCCTACTAGCGGCCGAGCAGTTCTTC.

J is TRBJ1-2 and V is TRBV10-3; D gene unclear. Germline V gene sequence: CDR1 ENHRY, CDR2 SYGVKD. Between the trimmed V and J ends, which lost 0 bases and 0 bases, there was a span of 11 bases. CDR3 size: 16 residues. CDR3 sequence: CAISESRKGANYGYTF. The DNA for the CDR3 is TGTGCCATCAGTGAGTCTCGTAAGGGAGCTAACTATGGCTACACCTTC.

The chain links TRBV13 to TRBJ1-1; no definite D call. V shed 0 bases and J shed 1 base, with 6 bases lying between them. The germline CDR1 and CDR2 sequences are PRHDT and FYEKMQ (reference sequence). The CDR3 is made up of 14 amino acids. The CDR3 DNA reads TGTGCCAGCAGCTTAGGGGGGAGGAACACTGAAGCTTTCTTT. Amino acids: CASSLGGRNTEAFF.

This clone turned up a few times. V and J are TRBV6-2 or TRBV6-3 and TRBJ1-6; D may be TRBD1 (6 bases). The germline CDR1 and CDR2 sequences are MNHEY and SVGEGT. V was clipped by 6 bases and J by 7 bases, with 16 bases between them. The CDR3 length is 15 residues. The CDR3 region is CASSLQGNGNSPLHF. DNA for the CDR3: TGTGCCAGCAGCCTACAGGGTAATGGGAATTCACCCCTCCACTTT.

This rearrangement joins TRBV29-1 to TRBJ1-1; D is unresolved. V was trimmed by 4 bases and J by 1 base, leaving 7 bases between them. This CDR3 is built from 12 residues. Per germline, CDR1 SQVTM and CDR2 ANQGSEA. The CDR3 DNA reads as TGCAGCGTTGGAGGTGCGAACACTGAAGCTTTCTTT. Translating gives CSVGGANTEAFF.

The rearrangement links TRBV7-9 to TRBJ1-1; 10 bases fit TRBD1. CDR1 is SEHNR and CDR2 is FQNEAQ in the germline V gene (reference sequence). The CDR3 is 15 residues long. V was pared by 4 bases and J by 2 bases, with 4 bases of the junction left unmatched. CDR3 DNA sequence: TGTGCCAGCAGCTCCGGGACAGGGGTAAACACTGAAGCTTTCTTT. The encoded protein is CASSSGTGVNTEAFF.

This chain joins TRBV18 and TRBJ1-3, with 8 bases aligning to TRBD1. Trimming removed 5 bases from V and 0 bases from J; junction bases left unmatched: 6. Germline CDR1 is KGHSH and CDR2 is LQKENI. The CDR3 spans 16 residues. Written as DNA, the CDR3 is TGTGCCAGCTCATTGGCAGGGGGCGGCTCTGGAAACACCATATATTTT. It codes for CASSLAGGGSGNTIYF.

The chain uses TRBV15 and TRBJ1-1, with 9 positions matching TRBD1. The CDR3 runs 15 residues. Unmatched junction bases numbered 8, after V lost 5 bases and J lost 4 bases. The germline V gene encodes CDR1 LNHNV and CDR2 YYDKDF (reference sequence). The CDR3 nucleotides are TGTGCCACCAGCTCTTGGGGACAGGGCTTCACTGAAGCTTTCTTT. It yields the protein CATSSWGQGFTEAFF.

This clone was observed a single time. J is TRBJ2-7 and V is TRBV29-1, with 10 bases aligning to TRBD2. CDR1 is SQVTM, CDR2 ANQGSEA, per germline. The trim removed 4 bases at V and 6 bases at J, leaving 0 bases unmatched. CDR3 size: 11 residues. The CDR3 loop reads CSVASGSEQYF. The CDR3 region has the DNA TGCAGCGTTGCTAGCGGGAGCGAGCAGTACTTC.

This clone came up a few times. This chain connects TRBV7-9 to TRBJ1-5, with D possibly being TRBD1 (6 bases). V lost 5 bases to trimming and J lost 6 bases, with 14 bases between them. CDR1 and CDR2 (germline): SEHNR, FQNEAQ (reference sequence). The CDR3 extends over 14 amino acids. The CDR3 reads CASSLGGHGQPQHF. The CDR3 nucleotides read TGTGCCAGCAGCCTAGGGGGGCACGGTCAGCCCCAGCATTTT. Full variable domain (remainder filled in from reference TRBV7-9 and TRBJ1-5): DTGVSQNPRHKITKRGQNVTFRCDPISEHNRLYWYRQTLGQGPEFLTYFQNEAQLEKSRLLSDRFSAERPKGSFSTLEIQRTEQGDSAMYLCASSLGGHGQPQHFGDGTRLSIL.

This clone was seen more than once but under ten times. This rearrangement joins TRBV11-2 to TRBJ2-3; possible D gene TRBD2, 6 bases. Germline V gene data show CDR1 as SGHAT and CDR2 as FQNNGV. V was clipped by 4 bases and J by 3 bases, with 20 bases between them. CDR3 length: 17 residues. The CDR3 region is CASSWGVGGMITDTQYF. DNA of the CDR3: TGTGCCAGCAGCTGGGGAGTTGGCGGGATGATAACAGATACGCAGTATTTT. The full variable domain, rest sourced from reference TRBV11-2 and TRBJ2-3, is EAGVAQSPRYKIIEKRQSVAFWCNPISGHATLYWYQQILGQGPKLLIQFQNNGVVDDSQLPKDRFSAERLKGVDSTLKIQPAKLEDSAVYLCASSWGVGGMITDTQYFGPGTRLTVL.

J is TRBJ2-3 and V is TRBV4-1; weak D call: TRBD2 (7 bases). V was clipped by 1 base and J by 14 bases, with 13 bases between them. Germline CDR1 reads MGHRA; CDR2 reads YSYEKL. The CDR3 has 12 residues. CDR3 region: CASSQAGGPRYF. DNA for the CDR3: TGCGCCAGCAGCCAAGCGGGGGGCCCCCGGTATTTT.

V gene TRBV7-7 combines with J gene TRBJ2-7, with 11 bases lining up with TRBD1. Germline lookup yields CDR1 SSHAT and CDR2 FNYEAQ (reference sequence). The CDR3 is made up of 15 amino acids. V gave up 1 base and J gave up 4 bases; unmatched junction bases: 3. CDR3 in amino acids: CASSLDRDRGYEQYF. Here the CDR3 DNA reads TGTGCCAGCAGCTTAGACCGGGACAGGGGGTACGAGCAGTACTTC.

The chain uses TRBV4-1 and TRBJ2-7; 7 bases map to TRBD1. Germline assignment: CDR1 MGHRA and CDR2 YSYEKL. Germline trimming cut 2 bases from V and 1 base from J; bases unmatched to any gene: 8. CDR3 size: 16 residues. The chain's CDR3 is CASSQRWRTGSYEQYF. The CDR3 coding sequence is TGCGCCAGCAGCCAACGCTGGAGGACAGGATCCTACGAGCAGTACTTC.

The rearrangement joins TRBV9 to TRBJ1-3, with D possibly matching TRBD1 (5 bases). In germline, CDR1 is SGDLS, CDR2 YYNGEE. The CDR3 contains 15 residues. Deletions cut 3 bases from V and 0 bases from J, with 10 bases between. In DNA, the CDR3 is TGTGCCAGCAGCGCCCGACAGAGCTCTGGAAACACCATATATTTT. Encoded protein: CASSARQSSGNTIYF.

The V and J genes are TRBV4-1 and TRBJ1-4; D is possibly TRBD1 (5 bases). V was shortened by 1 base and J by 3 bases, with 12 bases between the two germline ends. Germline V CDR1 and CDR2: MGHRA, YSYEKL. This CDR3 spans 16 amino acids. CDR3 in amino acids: CASSQGVGGANEKLFF. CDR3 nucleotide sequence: TGCGCCAGCAGCCAAGGAGTGGGAGGGGCTAATGAAAAACTGTTTTTT.

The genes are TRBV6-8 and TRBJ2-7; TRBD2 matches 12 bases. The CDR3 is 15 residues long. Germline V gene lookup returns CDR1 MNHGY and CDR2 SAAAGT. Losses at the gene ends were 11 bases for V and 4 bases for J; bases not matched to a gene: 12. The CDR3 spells CAVPGASGRVYEQYF. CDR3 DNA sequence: TGTGCCGTGCCGGGGGCTAGCGGGAGGGTGTACGAGCAGTACTTC.

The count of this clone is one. Here the CDR3 DNA reads TGTGCCAGCAGCTTGGCGGGATCCCTTTCCTTTGAGCAGTTCTTC. It codes for CASSLAGSLSFEQFF. This rearrangement joins TRBV5-6 to TRBJ2-1; possibly TRBD2 for D (5 bases). CDR1 is SGHDT and CDR2 is YYEEEE in the germline V gene. V gave up 0 bases and J gave up 9 bases, with 16 bases separating them. The CDR3 is made up of 15 amino acids.